The next 7 T cell receptor beta chains were all read from a single sample in a study of neoadjuvant anti-PD-1 for oral cavity cancer. TCRdb keeps only in-frame clones here, not all; method: immunoSEQ multiplex PCR. The data contain roughly 14,000 clones, roughly 73% of them singletons. The sample consisted of PBMCs, taken before nivolumab (anti-PD-1) treatment. The receptors shown here come from a person aged 40-85 years with oral cavity squamous cell carcinoma.

The CDR3 is CASTQDLVNEQYF. CDR3 in DNA: TGTGCCAGCACCCAAGACTTAGTCAACGAGCAGTACTTC. The J gene is TRBJ2-7, the V gene TRBV28; no definite D call. V lost 7 bases and J 5 bases, leaving 15 bases between the germline ends. The CDR3 totals 13 residues. Germline CDR1 MDHEN, CDR2 SYDVKM.

This clone has more than one count but fewer than ten. This rearrangement joins TRBV6-6 to TRBJ1-1, with D uncertain. This CDR3 is built from 14 residues. Germline CDR1 MNHNY, CDR2 SVGAGI (reference sequence). The V end lost 5 bases, the J end lost 4 bases, and 14 bases lay between the germline ends. CDR3 DNA: TGTGCCAGCAGTCCCACTCGTAGTGGCACTGAAGCTTTCTTT. Amino acid sequence: CASSPTRSGTEAFF.

The gene calls are TRBV14 and TRBJ1-2; tentatively, D is TRBD1 (6 bases). CDR3 size: 14 residues. The V gene lost 6 bases and the J gene lost 6 bases, with 17 bases spanning the gap. Germline CDR1 is SGHDN and CDR2 is FVKESK. The CDR3 coding sequence is TGTGCCAGCAGTGATGGCTGGGGGGCGAATGGCTACACCTTC. Translating gives CASSDGWGANGYTF.

V usage is TRBV2 and J usage is TRBJ1-5; D is ambiguous. The V gene's germline CDR1 is SNHLY and CDR2 FYNNEI. CDR3 length: 15 amino acids. With 5 bases removed from V and 10 bases from J, the gap between germline ends came to 21 bases. CDR3 nucleotide sequence: TGTGCCAGCAGTCCTGAGGGAGGTGGCGCAACACCCCAGCATTTT. Protein: CASSPEGGGATPQHF.

This clone was seen a handful of times. The chain couples TRBV10-3 to TRBJ2-2, with no clear D. The CDR3 sequence is 16 residues long. Germline values: CDR1 ENHRY, CDR2 SYGVKD. V lost 0 bases and J lost 2, with 10 bases in between. CDR3 nucleotide sequence: TGTGCCATCAGTGAGTCTGGCGGAGCAAACACCGGGGAGCTGTTTTTT. Its translation: CAISESGGANTGELFF.

The J gene is TRBJ2-3, the V gene TRBV10-1; no firm D call. Trimming left V 0 bases short and J 7 bases short, with 8 bases between. The CDR3 consists of 13 residues. The V gene's germline CDR1 is WNHNN and CDR2 SYGVQD (reference sequence). The DNA for the CDR3 is TGCGCCAGCAGTGAGTCGAAGGCGAATACGCAGTATTTT. This sequence encodes CASSESKANTQYF.

This clone was seen only a few times. This sequence joins TRBV7-9 and TRBJ1-2, with a weak D call TRBD1 (5 bases). V gave up 1 base and J gave up 7 bases, with 19 bases separating them. The CDR3 length is 16 residues. Germline V gene sequence: CDR1 SEHNR, CDR2 FQNEAQ (reference sequence). As DNA, the CDR3 is TGTGCCAGCAGCTTAGTATTGGGGACGGACGCTTTTGGCTACACCTTC. This gives the protein CASSLVLGTDAFGYTF.